The T cell receptor beta chain described here comes from a study of cytomegalovirus exposure and HLA in healthy donors. Study-wide results and caveats: In a later analysis, an Asian-associated ancestry cluster reportedly showed fewer N-insertions than the approximately 660-donor mean. Several of the most significant clusters appeared, in a later analysis, to be linked to common viral pathogens. Analysis performed later found 16,951 TCR beta sequences associated with HLA alleles at 0.05 false discovery rate.

V lost 4 bases, J lost 5 bases, and 7 bases stayed unmatched. Per germline, CDR1 SGHDN and CDR2 FVKESK. The CDR3 length is 14 residues. Note on this clone: The antigen is undetermined.

60 Vbeta and 13 Jbeta primers were used in PCR. Method: immunoSEQ multiplex PCR; TCRdb's copy keeps in-frame clones and lacks some. The sample lists about 200,000 clones; around 70% were seen once. The chain recombines TRBV14 with TRBJ1-2; TRBD1 matches at 7 bases. The sample consisted of PBMCs. The clonotype was recovered from a man aged 35-49 years in good health and CMV-seropositive. Here the CDR3 DNA reads TGTGCCAGCAGCCCCGCGGGACAGATATATGGCTACACCTTC. It specifies CASSPAGQIYGYTF.